This T cell receptor beta chain comes out of a study of technical replicates of blood from a few donors. Clones were sequenced by immunoSEQ multiplex PCR, and TCRdb holds only the in-frame ones, with some missing. This repertoire shows under 20,000 clones, just over 85% found once; its top ten account for around 12%. Germline V gene lookup returns CDR1 GTSNPN and CDR2 SVGIG (reference sequence). V lost 0 bases and J lost 0, with 9 bases in between. CDR3 size: 15 residues. The chain uses TRBV30 and TRBJ2-1; D perhaps matches TRBD1 (5 bases). The source of this sequence is a human donor in good health. What was sequenced was PBMCs. The CDR3 sequence is CAWSVQVSSYNEQFF. CDR3 DNA sequence: TGTGCCTGGAGTGTACAGGTGAGCTCCTACAATGAGCAGTTCTTC.